These T cell receptor beta chains were read from a single sample in a study of cytotoxic CD8 clonotypes in ibrutinib-treated CLL. Measured with immunoSEQ multiplex PCR; TCRdb has only the in-frame clones, and not every one. The sample shows around 200,000 clones, about four fifths of them seen only once. This material consisted of PBMCs, taken after 12 months of ibrutinib treatment. The receptors originated from a human donor with chronic lymphocytic leukemia. Both conserved end residues are part of each CDR3. D genes are given only for firm matches. Expanded clones are given a class, and other clones once, few, many or no size at all.

v_gene: TRBV28
d_gene: .
len: 14
abundance: .
j_gene: TRBJ1-1
CDR3nt: TGTGCCAGCAGTTTCGGAGGCGACTACACTGAAGCTTTCTTT
CDR3aa: CASSFGGDYTEAFF

v_gene: TRBV7-3
d_gene: .
len: 14
abundance: .
j_gene: TRBJ2-3
CDR3nt: TGTGCCAGCAGCTCCGGCAGGCCCGAGGATACGCAGTATTTT
CDR3aa: CASSSGRPEDTQYF

v_gene: TRBV5-1
d_gene: .
len: 12
abundance: .
j_gene: TRBJ2-5
CDR3nt: TGCGCCAGCAGCGAGCCCCAAGAGACCCAGTACTTC
CDR3aa: CASSEPQETQYF

v_gene: TRBV6-5
d_gene: .
len: 15
abundance: .
j_gene: TRBJ1-3
CDR3nt: TGTGCCAGCAGTTACTCAACAGGCTCTGGAAACACCATATATTTT
CDR3aa: CASSYSTGSGNTIYF

v_gene: TRBV7-2
d_gene: TRBD2
len: 14
abundance: .
j_gene: TRBJ2-7
CDR3nt: TGTGCCAGCAGCCCCACCCCGGGGGGCTACGAGCAGTACTTC
CDR3aa: CASSPTPGGYEQYF

v_gene: TRBV5-6
d_gene: .
len: 14
abundance: .
j_gene: TRBJ2-7
CDR3nt: TGTGCCAGCAGCCTCCTGGACGGACCTACGGAGCAGTACTTC
CDR3aa: CASSLLDGPTEQYF

v_gene: TRBV6-1
d_gene: .
len: 13
abundance: .
j_gene: TRBJ2-7
CDR3nt: TGTGCCAGCTCCACAGGGTGGGGTTACGAGCAGTACTTC
CDR3aa: CASSTGWGYEQYF

v_gene: TRBV29-1
d_gene: TRBD1
len: 13
abundance: many
j_gene: TRBJ1-1
CDR3nt: TGCAGCGTCCAGGGACAGCGGAACACTGAAGCTTTCTTT
CDR3aa: CSVQGQRNTEAFF

v_gene: TRBV4-1
d_gene: .
len: 15
abundance: .
j_gene: TRBJ1-5
CDR3nt: TGCGCCAGCAGCCAAGAATACAGGGTCTTACAGCCCCAGCATTTT
CDR3aa: CASSQEYRVLQPQHF

v_gene: TRBV28
d_gene: .
len: 13
abundance: .
j_gene: TRBJ2-5
CDR3nt: TGTGCCAGCAGTTCTAGCCCCCAAGAGACCCAGTACTTC
CDR3aa: CASSSSPQETQYF

v_gene: TRBV25-1
d_gene: .
len: 14
abundance: .
j_gene: TRBJ1-2
CDR3nt: TGTGCCAGCAGTGAAGGCCGCAGACCAGATGGCTACACCTTC
CDR3aa: CASSEGRRPDGYTF

v_gene: TRBV4-2
d_gene: .
len: 14
abundance: few
j_gene: TRBJ2-1
CDR3nt: TGTGCCAGCAGCCAAGATAGAATGTACAATGAGCAGTTCTTC
CDR3aa: CASSQDRMYNEQFF

v_gene: TRBV25-1
d_gene: TRBD2
len: 17
abundance: .
j_gene: TRBJ2-3
CDR3nt: TGTGCCAGCAGTCGCCGGACTAGCGGGAGCTCCCCAGATACGCAGTATTTT
CDR3aa: CASSRRTSGSSPDTQYF

v_gene: TRBV5-8
d_gene: TRBD1
len: 16
abundance: .
j_gene: TRBJ1-5
CDR3nt: TGTGCCAGCAGACAGGACAGGGAGAATAGCAATCAGCCCCAGCATTTT
CDR3aa: CASRQDRENSNQPQHF

v_gene: TRBV6-1
d_gene: TRBD2
len: 13
abundance: .
j_gene: TRBJ2-7
CDR3nt: TGTGCCAGCAGTGAAAGGGACTACACCAAGAAGTACTTC
CDR3aa: CASSERDYTKKYF

v_gene: TRBV6-6
d_gene: .
len: 13
abundance: once
j_gene: TRBJ2-1
CDR3nt: TGTGCCAGCAGTTCCCTAGCGTACAATGAGCAGTTCTTC
CDR3aa: CASSSLAYNEQFF

v_gene: TRBV6-5
d_gene: .
len: 15
abundance: .
j_gene: TRBJ2-2
CDR3nt: TGTGCCAGCAGTTACTTTAGACAGATCACCGGGGAGCTGTTTTTT
CDR3aa: CASSYFRQITGELFF

v_gene: TRBV4-1
d_gene: .
len: 16
abundance: .
j_gene: TRBJ1-2
CDR3nt: TGCGCCAGCAGCCAAGAGGGAGGGGACCTAAACTATGGCTACACCTTC
CDR3aa: CASSQEGGDLNYGYTF

v_gene: TRBV5-1
d_gene: TRBD1
len: 14
abundance: few
j_gene: TRBJ2-7
CDR3nt: TGCGCCAGCAGCCTCCGGGACAGGGGCTACGAGCAGTACTTC
CDR3aa: CASSLRDRGYEQYF

v_gene: TRBV29-1
d_gene: TRBD1
len: 17
abundance: .
j_gene: TRBJ2-3
CDR3nt: TGCAGCGTTGAAGATCCCCGTTTCACAGGGGGCATAGATACGCAGTATTTT
CDR3aa: CSVEDPRFTGGIDTQYF

v_gene: TRBV7-9
d_gene: .
len: 14
abundance: .
j_gene: TRBJ2-3
CDR3nt: TGTGCCAGCAGCTTTGAGTGGGTCTCAGATACGCAGTATTTT
CDR3aa: CASSFEWVSDTQYF

v_gene: TRBV11-3
d_gene: .
len: 16
abundance: .
j_gene: TRBJ2-2
CDR3nt: TGTGCCAGCAGCTCCCGGGGTGGGGGGCCGGCCGGGGAGCTGTTTTTT
CDR3aa: CASSSRGGGPAGELFF